Below, one T cell receptor beta chain is given with its context. This specimen comes from a study of blood T cell repertoires in COVID-19. Study-level background: Acute and convalescent COVID-19 specimens originated in the United States, Italy and Spain. From T cells, B-cell-depleted T cells, or PBMCs came the material, which was cDNA or gDNA.

Original analysis: How many nucleated cells were present was estimated from reference gene primer amplification. Measured with immunoSEQ multiplex PCR; TCRdb has only the in-frame clones, and not every one. That table is the source of V, J and clone size, and D and trimming were worked out from the DNA. The sample has about 140,000 clones, around 90% seen once; the top ten hold 1.5% to 1.9%. CDR1 and CDR2 (germline): ENHRY, SYGVKD. CDR3 length: 12 residues. V was clipped by 4 bases and J by 4 bases, with 8 bases between them. The chain uses TRBV10-3 and TRBJ2-7; tentatively, D is TRBD1 (6 bases). What was sequenced was peripheral blood. This clonotype was obtained from a woman aged 60-75 years with acute or convalescent COVID-19. In DNA, the CDR3 is TGTGCCATCAGTGCGGACAGTTACGAGCAGTACTTC. Its protein product is CAISADSYEQYF.